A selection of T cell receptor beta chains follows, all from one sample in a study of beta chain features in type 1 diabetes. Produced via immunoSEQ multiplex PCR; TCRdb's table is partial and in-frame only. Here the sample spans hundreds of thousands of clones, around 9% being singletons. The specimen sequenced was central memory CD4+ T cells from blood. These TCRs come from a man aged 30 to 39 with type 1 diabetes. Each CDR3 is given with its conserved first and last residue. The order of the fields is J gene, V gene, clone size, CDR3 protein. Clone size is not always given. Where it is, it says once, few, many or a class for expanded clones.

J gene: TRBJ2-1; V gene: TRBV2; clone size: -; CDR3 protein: CASSERASGGAFMVEQFF
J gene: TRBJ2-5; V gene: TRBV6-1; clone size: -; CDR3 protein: CASRTGPETQYF
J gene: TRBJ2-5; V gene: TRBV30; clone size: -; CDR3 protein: CAWSLAGETQYF
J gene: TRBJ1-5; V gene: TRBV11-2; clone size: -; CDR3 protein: CASSFGAGPNQPQHF
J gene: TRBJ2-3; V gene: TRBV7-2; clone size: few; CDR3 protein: CASSYQRTDTQYF
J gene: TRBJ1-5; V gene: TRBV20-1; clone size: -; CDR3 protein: CSADGEPQHF
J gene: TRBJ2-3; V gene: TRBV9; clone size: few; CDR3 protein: CASSVFSGGTDTQYF
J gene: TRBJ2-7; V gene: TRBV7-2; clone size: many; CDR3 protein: CASSLNGGEEYEQYF
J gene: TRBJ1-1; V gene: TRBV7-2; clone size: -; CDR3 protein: CASSPYLNTEAFF
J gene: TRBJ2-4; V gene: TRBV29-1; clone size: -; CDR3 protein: CSVVGTGDIQYF